The rows below give T cell receptor beta chains drawn from one sample of a study of OX40 agonist ivuxolimab in advanced cancers. Method: immunoSEQ multiplex PCR; TCRdb's copy keeps in-frame clones and lacks some. The repertoire holds some 30,000 clones, more than 85% seen once, with around 18% in the top ten. Sequences were derived from CD4+ or CD8+ T cells sorted from blood, sampled in a trial of the OX40 agonist ivuxolimab. Receptors were obtained from an adult with an advanced solid tumor such as melanoma, head and neck, liver or kidney cancer. Both conserved end residues are part of each CDR3. The D gene is left open where the match is weak. Clone size is given for some rows only: seen once, a few or many times, or a class if the clone is expanded.

clone_size: once; cdr3_length: 16; v_call: TRBV27; j_call: TRBJ2-2; d_call: .; cdr3_nt: TGTGCCAGCAGTTTAGCGGGGTATTCGGGCACCGGGGAGCTGTTTTTT; cdr3_aa: CASSLAGYSGTGELFF
clone_size: .; cdr3_length: 10; v_call: TRBV28; j_call: TRBJ2-7; d_call: .; cdr3_nt: TGTGCCAGCTCTACCTACGAGCAGTACTTC; cdr3_aa: CASSTYEQYF
clone_size: .; cdr3_length: 12; v_call: TRBV11-2; j_call: TRBJ1-1; d_call: .; cdr3_nt: TGTGCCAGCAGGATGGCAGGCACTGAAGCTTTCTTT; cdr3_aa: CASRMAGTEAFF
clone_size: .; cdr3_length: 16; v_call: TRBV10-1; j_call: TRBJ2-1; d_call: TRBD1; cdr3_nt: TGCGCCAGCAGTGAGCTCCGACAGGGTTCAGGCAATGAGCAGTTCTTC; cdr3_aa: CASSELRQGSGNEQFF
clone_size: .; cdr3_length: 14; v_call: TRBV6-1; j_call: TRBJ1-1; d_call: .; cdr3_nt: TGTGCCAGCACCTTAGAGATTTTGAACACTGAAGCTTTCTTT; cdr3_aa: CASTLEILNTEAFF
clone_size: .; cdr3_length: 12; v_call: TRBV28; j_call: TRBJ2-3; d_call: .; cdr3_nt: TGTGCCAGCAGTCCCCGCACAGATACGCAGTATTTT; cdr3_aa: CASSPRTDTQYF
clone_size: .; cdr3_length: 16; v_call: TRBV4-1; j_call: TRBJ1-5; d_call: TRBD1; cdr3_nt: TGCGCCAGCAGCCGGGCTGGACAGGGCGAGAATCAGCCCCAGCATTTT; cdr3_aa: CASSRAGQGENQPQHF
clone_size: few; cdr3_length: 14; v_call: TRBV7-7; j_call: TRBJ2-1; d_call: .; cdr3_nt: TGTGCTAGCAGCCCCGGACAGCCCGACAATGAGCAGTTCTTC; cdr3_aa: CASSPGQPDNEQFF
clone_size: medium-sized; cdr3_length: 15; v_call: TRBV11-3; j_call: TRBJ2-2; d_call: .; cdr3_nt: TGTGCCAGCAGCCAGGACATCGCGGGCACCGGGGAGCTGTTTTTT; cdr3_aa: CASSQDIAGTGELFF
clone_size: .; cdr3_length: 11; v_call: TRBV7-8; j_call: TRBJ2-5; d_call: .; cdr3_nt: TGTGCCAGCAGCTTAGGTCCCCTTAAGTACTTC; cdr3_aa: CASSLGPLKYF
clone_size: .; cdr3_length: 15; v_call: TRBV5-1; j_call: TRBJ1-1; d_call: .; cdr3_nt: TGCGCCAGCAGCTTGGGGCCGGTAATGAACACTGAAGCTTTCTTT; cdr3_aa: CASSLGPVMNTEAFF
clone_size: .; cdr3_length: 16; v_call: TRBV19; j_call: TRBJ2-5; d_call: TRBD1; cdr3_nt: TGTGCCAGTAGTCCGGGGACAGGGTGGCAAGGAGAGACCCAGTACTTC; cdr3_aa: CASSPGTGWQGETQYF
clone_size: .; cdr3_length: 13; v_call: TRBV18; j_call: TRBJ2-5; d_call: .; cdr3_nt: TGTGCCAGCTCACTTGGGGCCCGGGAGACCCAGTACTTC; cdr3_aa: CASSLGARETQYF
clone_size: .; cdr3_length: 14; v_call: TRBV27; j_call: TRBJ2-7; d_call: .; cdr3_nt: TGTGCCAGCAGTTTATCATGGGGCACCTACGAGCAGTACTTC; cdr3_aa: CASSLSWGTYEQYF
clone_size: .; cdr3_length: 17; v_call: TRBV28; j_call: TRBJ1-2; d_call: TRBD1; cdr3_nt: TGTGCCAGCAGCCTACCCGGACAGGGGGTTAACAACTATGGCTACACCTTC; cdr3_aa: CASSLPGQGVNNYGYTF
clone_size: few; cdr3_length: 12; v_call: TRBV19; j_call: TRBJ1-2; d_call: TRBD1; cdr3_nt: TGTGCCAGTAGTGGGACAGCTTATGGCTACACCTTC; cdr3_aa: CASSGTAYGYTF
clone_size: .; cdr3_length: 15; v_call: TRBV27; j_call: TRBJ1-4; d_call: .; cdr3_nt: TGTGCCAGCAGTTTTGTTCCGTGGGGCGGGGGTGAACTGTTTTTT; cdr3_aa: CASSFVPWGGGELFF
clone_size: .; cdr3_length: 16; v_call: TRBV5-1; j_call: TRBJ2-3; d_call: .; cdr3_nt: TGCGCCAGCAGCTGGACCGGGACTTCCGAAGCCGATACGCAGTATTTT; cdr3_aa: CASSWTGTSEADTQYF
clone_size: once; cdr3_length: 15; v_call: TRBV27; j_call: TRBJ2-7; d_call: .; cdr3_nt: TGTGCCAGCAGTCCCGAAACAGGGAGTAGACACGAGCAGTACTTC; cdr3_aa: CASSPETGSRHEQYF
clone_size: .; cdr3_length: 14; v_call: TRBV19; j_call: TRBJ2-5; d_call: .; cdr3_nt: TGTGCCAGTAGTAGGGGAGTCTTCCAAGAGACCCAGTACTTC; cdr3_aa: CASSRGVFQETQYF
clone_size: .; cdr3_length: 19; v_call: TRBV10-3; j_call: TRBJ1-2; d_call: .; cdr3_nt: TGTGCCATCAGTGAGTCTATTAACCGGACTGTCTTGAATAACTATGGCTACACCTTC; cdr3_aa: CAISESINRTVLNNYGYTF
clone_size: .; cdr3_length: 14; v_call: TRBV5-4; j_call: TRBJ2-7; d_call: TRBD2; cdr3_nt: TGTGCCAGCAGCTCGGTCGGGGGGGCGAGCGAGCAGTACTTC; cdr3_aa: CASSSVGGASEQYF
clone_size: few; cdr3_length: 15; v_call: TRBV28; j_call: TRBJ1-1; d_call: TRBD1; cdr3_nt: TGTGCCAGCAGTGTAACTCCGGGACAGATAGGTGAAGCTTTCTTT; cdr3_aa: CASSVTPGQIGEAFF
clone_size: .; cdr3_length: 14; v_call: TRBV11-2; j_call: TRBJ2-1; d_call: .; cdr3_nt: TGTGCCAGCAGCTTAGGGCAGTCCTACAATGAGCAGTTCTTC; cdr3_aa: CASSLGQSYNEQFF
clone_size: .; cdr3_length: 14; v_call: TRBV29-1; j_call: TRBJ1-2; d_call: .; cdr3_nt: TGCAGCGTTTCCAGGGGAATTGAGGAAAATGGCTACACCTTC; cdr3_aa: CSVSRGIEENGYTF
clone_size: .; cdr3_length: 15; v_call: TRBV7-2; j_call: TRBJ2-3; d_call: .; cdr3_nt: TGTGCCAGCAGCTTGGGGGTGAGGGGCACAGATACGCAGTATTTT; cdr3_aa: CASSLGVRGTDTQYF
clone_size: .; cdr3_length: 17; v_call: TRBV5-1; j_call: TRBJ2-7; d_call: .; cdr3_nt: TGCGCCAGCAGCTTGGGGTTTGGGGGGAAGAGCTCCTACGAGCAGTACTTC; cdr3_aa: CASSLGFGGKSSYEQYF
clone_size: once; cdr3_length: 13; v_call: TRBV11-2; j_call: TRBJ1-1; d_call: TRBD1; cdr3_nt: TGTGCCAGCAGCCTTGGACAGGGTCGAGGAGCTTTCTTT; cdr3_aa: CASSLGQGRGAFF
clone_size: .; cdr3_length: 16; v_call: TRBV7-9; j_call: TRBJ2-3; d_call: TRBD2; cdr3_nt: TGTGCCAGCAGCTTAGTACTAGCGTCAGAAACAGATACGCAGTATTTT; cdr3_aa: CASSLVLASETDTQYF
clone_size: .; cdr3_length: 15; v_call: TRBV7-9; j_call: TRBJ2-1; d_call: TRBD1; cdr3_nt: TGTGCCAGCAGCTTAGTGACAGGGGTCTACAATGAGCAGTTCTTC; cdr3_aa: CASSLVTGVYNEQFF
clone_size: medium-sized; cdr3_length: 15; v_call: TRBV11-3; j_call: TRBJ2-5; d_call: .; cdr3_nt: TGTGCCAGCAGCAAGCCGGGGTATGACGGAGAGACCCAGTACTTC; cdr3_aa: CASSKPGYDGETQYF
clone_size: .; cdr3_length: 14; v_call: TRBV27; j_call: TRBJ2-1; d_call: .; cdr3_nt: TGTGCCAGCAGCGTGTGGGCGGCCTACAATGAGCAGTTCTTC; cdr3_aa: CASSVWAAYNEQFF
clone_size: .; cdr3_length: 14; v_call: TRBV4-1; j_call: TRBJ2-2; d_call: .; cdr3_nt: TGCGCCAGCAGCCAAGTTTCCCGCACCGGGGAGCTGTTTTTT; cdr3_aa: CASSQVSRTGELFF
clone_size: .; cdr3_length: 14; v_call: TRBV6-6; j_call: TRBJ2-1; d_call: TRBD2; cdr3_nt: TGTGCCAGCAGGGATACTAGCGTCTACAATGAGCAGTTCTTC; cdr3_aa: CASRDTSVYNEQFF
clone_size: .; cdr3_length: 16; v_call: TRBV4-1; j_call: TRBJ1-2; d_call: .; cdr3_nt: TGCGCCAGCAGCCAAATTCCCGGGGCAAATTACTATGGCTACACCTTC; cdr3_aa: CASSQIPGANYYGYTF
clone_size: .; cdr3_length: 19; v_call: TRBV11-3; j_call: TRBJ2-3; d_call: TRBD1; cdr3_nt: TGTGCCAGCAGCTTCTCGACTTACTTGACAGGGTCTTCGGCAGATACGCAGTATTTT; cdr3_aa: CASSFSTYLTGSSADTQYF
clone_size: .; cdr3_length: 16; v_call: TRBV5-8; j_call: TRBJ1-1; d_call: TRBD1; cdr3_nt: TGTGCCAGCAGCCTGGACAGGGTAAGAGGGAACACTGAAGCTTTCTTT; cdr3_aa: CASSLDRVRGNTEAFF
clone_size: .; cdr3_length: 11; v_call: TRBV19; j_call: TRBJ1-3; d_call: .; cdr3_nt: TGTGCCAGTAGTATCGGAAACACCATATATTTT; cdr3_aa: CASSIGNTIYF